The present TCR beta chain was sequenced within a study of CD8+ T cells in alopecia areata. Alopecia areata patients provided lesional scalp punch biopsies and peripheral blood. The sorting of PBMCs gave CD4+ and CD8+ T cells. The CDR3 contains 12 residues. Germline CDR1 SEHNR, CDR2 FQNEAQ (reference sequence). Trimming left V 6 bases short and J 5 bases short, with 10 bases between. TCR sequencing used cDNA made by reverse transcription of extracted RNA. Profiling relied on immunoSEQ multiplex PCR, and the TCRdb table lists in-frame clones only, not all of them. In the table there are fewer than 200,000 clones, about 67% of which are singletons.

This TCR was recovered from a human donor with alopecia areata. Here the sequenced sample was CD8+ T cells sorted from blood, taken at week 0. The rearrangement uses TRBV7-9 and TRBJ1-2, with a possible D match to TRBD1 (5 bases). The CDR3 nucleotides are TGTGCCAGCAGATGGGACGTTTATGGCTACACCTTC. Encoded protein: CASRWDVYGYTF.